This TCR beta chain was sequenced during a study of cytomegalovirus exposure and HLA in healthy donors. This clone was recorded once. Here immunoSEQ multiplex PCR was the method, and the copy in TCRdb shows in-frame clones only, minus some. The table lists roughly 200,000 clones, about 86% of them singletons. V dropped 6 bases and J dropped 4 bases, with 16 bases sitting between them. The length of the CDR3 is 15 residues. The germline gives CDR1 MDHEN, CDR2 SYDVKM. This chain joins TRBV28 and TRBJ1-5; possible D gene TRBD1, 5 bases. This TCR derives from a young woman in good health and CMV-seropositive. Sequencing was performed on PBMCs. The CDR3 loop is CASRKMTGTNQPQHF. DNA of the CDR3: TGTGCCAGCAGGAAAATGACGGGGACTAATCAGCCCCAGCATTTT.